This record looks at one T cell receptor (beta chain) sequence and its context. In the original processing: Quantification of nucleated cells was approximated via reference gene primer amplification. The data were produced by immunoSEQ multiplex PCR, yet TCRdb's version contains in-frame clones alone and is incomplete. Clone size and V and J calls were adopted from that table, with D and trimming inferred from the DNA. This sample has about 140,000 clones, with 70% to 90% found just once. The V segment lost 5 bases and the J segment 1 base; nucleotides outside the gene matches: 2. This CDR3 spans 14 amino acids. Germline assignment: CDR1 KGHSH and CDR2 LQKENI. This entry is derived from a study of blood T cell repertoires in COVID-19. Study information: Both acute and convalescent COVID-19 samples were obtained from the United States, Italy and Spain. Sources were T cells, B-cell-depleted T cells, or PBMCs; the material itself was cDNA or gDNA.

The sequence was obtained from a woman aged 45-59 years with acute or convalescent COVID-19. The specimen was peripheral blood. The chain is built from TRBV18 and TRBJ1-1; TRBD1 matches at 9 bases. The DNA of the CDR3 is TGTGCCAGCTCAGCGACAGGGGGGAACACTGAAGCTTTCTTT. Translation gives CASSATGGNTEAFF.